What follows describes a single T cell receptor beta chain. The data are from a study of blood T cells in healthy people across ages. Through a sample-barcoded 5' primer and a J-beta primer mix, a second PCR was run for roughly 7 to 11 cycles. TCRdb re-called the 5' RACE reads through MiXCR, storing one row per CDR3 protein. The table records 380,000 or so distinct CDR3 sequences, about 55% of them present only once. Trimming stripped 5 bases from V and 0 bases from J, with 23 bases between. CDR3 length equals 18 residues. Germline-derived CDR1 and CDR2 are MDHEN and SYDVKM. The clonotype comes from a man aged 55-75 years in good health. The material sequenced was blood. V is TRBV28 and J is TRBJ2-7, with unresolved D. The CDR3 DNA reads TGTGCCAGCAGTCCCAGAGAAAATACAGTTCTCATCTCCTACGAGCAGTACTTC. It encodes CASSPRENTVLISYEQYF.